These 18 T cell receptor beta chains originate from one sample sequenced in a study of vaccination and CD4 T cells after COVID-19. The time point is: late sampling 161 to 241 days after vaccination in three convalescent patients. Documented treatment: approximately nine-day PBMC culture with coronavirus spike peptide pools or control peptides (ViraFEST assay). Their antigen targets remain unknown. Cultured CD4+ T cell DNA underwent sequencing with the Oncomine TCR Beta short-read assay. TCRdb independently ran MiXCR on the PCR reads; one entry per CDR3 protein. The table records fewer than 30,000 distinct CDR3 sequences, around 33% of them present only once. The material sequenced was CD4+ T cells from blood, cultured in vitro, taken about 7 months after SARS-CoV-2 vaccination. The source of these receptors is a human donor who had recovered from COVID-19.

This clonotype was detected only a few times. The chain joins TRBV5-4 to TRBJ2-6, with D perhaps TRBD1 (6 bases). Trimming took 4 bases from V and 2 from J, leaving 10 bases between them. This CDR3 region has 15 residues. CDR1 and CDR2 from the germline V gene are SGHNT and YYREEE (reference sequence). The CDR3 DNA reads TGTGCCAGCAGCGGGGGCCCGGCTGGGGCCAACGTCCTGACTTTC. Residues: CASSGGPAGANVLTF.

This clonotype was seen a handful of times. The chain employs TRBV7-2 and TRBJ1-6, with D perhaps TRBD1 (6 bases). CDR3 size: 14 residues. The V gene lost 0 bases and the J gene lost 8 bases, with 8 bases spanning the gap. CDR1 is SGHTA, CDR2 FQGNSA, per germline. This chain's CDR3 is CASSLAGQYSPLHF. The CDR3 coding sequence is TGTGCCAGCAGCTTAGCCGGACAGTATTCACCCCTCCACTTT.

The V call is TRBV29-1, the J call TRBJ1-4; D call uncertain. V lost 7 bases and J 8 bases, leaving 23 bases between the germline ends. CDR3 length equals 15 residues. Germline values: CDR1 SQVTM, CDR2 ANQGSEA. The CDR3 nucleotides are TGCAGCGCGGGCCTATGGGTCGGGGATCAGGAAAAACTGTTTTTT. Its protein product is CSAGLWVGDQEKLFF.

The CDR3 nucleotides read TGTGCCATCAGTGCCGGGACTAGCGCGGAGACCCAGTACTTC. This gives the protein CAISAGTSAETQYF. The chain carries TRBV10-3 and TRBJ2-5, with 10 bases fitting TRBD2. V lost 4 bases to trimming and J lost 5 bases; unmatched junction nucleotides: 4. The CDR3 is made up of 14 amino acids. Germline-derived CDR1 and CDR2 are ENHRY and SYGVKD.

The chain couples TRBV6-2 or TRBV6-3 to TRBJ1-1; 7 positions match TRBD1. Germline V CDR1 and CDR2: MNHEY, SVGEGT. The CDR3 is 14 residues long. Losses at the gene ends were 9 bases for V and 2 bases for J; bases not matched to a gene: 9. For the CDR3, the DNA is TGTGCCAGTGTCAATCAGGGGGGCAACACTGAAGCTTTCTTT. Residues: CASVNQGGNTEAFF.

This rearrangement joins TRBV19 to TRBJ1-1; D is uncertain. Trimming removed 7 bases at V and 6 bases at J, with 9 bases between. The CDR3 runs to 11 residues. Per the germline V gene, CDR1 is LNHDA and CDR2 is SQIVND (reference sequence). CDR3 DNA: TGTGCCAGTAAGGATGAGGCTGAAGCTTTCTTT. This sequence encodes CASKDEAEAFF.

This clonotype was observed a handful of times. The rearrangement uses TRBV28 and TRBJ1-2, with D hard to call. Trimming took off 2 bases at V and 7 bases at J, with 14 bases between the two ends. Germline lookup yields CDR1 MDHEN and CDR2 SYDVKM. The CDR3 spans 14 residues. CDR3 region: CASSLGLRVGGYTF. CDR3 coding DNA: TGTGCCAGCAGTTTAGGTCTCCGGGTAGGTGGCTACACCTTC.

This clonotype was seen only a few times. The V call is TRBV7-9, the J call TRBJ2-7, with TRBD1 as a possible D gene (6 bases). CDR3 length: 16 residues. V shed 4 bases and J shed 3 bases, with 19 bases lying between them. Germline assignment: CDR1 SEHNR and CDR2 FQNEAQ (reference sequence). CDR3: CASSYGPRGDLYEQYF. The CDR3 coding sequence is TGTGCCAGCAGCTATGGACCCAGGGGTGATCTCTACGAGCAGTACTTC.

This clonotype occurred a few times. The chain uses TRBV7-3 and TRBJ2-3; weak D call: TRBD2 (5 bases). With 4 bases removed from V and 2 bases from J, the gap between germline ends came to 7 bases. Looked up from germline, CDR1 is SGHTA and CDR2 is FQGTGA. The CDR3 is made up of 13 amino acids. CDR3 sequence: CASSSDSTDTQYF. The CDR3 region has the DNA TGTGCCAGCAGCTCGGACTCCACAGATACGCAGTATTTT.

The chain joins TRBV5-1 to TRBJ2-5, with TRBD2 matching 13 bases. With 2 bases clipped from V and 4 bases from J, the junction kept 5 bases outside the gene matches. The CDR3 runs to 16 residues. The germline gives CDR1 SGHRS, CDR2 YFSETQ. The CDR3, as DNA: TGCGCCAGCAGCTTTGGGACTAGCGGGAATGGAGAGACCCAGTACTTC. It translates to CASSFGTSGNGETQYF.

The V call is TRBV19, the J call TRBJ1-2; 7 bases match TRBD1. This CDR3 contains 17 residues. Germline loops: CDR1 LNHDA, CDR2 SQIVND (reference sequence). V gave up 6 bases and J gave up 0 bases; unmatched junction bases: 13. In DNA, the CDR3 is TGTGCCAGTAGCAACCCCCCAACGGGACAGTCTAACTATGGCTACACCTTC. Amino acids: CASSNPPTGQSNYGYTF.

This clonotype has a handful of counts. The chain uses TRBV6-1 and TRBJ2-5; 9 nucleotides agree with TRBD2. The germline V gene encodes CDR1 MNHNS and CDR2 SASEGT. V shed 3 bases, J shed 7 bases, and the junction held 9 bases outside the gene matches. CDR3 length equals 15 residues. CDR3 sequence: CASSDKTSGSSTQYF. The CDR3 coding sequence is TGTGCCAGCAGTGATAAGACTAGCGGATCCTCGACCCAGTACTTC.

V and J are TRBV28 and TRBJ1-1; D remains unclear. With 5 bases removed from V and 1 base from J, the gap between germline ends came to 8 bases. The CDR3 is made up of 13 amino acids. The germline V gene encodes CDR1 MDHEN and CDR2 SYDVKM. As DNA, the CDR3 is TGTGCCAGCAGTACCAGACAGAACACTGAAGCTTTCTTT. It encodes CASSTRQNTEAFF.

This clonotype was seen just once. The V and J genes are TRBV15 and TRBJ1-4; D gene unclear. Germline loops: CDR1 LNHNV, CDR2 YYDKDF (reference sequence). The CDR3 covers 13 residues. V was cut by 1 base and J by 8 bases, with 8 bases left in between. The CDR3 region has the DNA TGTGCCACCAGCAGAGGGTCCGGAGAAAAACTGTTTTTT. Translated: CATSRGSGEKLFF.

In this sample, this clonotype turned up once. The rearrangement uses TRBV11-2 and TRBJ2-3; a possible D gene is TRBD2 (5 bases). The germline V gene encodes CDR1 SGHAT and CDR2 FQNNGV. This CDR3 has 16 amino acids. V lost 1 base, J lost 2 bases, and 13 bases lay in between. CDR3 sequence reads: CASSLARTGSTDTQYF. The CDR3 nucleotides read TGTGCCAGCAGCTTAGCCCGTACGGGGTCCACAGATACGCAGTATTTT. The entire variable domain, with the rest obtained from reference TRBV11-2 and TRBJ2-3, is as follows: EAGVAQSPRYKIIEKRQSVAFWCNPISGHATLYWYQQILGQGPKLLIQFQNNGVVDDSQLPKDRFSAERLKGVDSTLKIQPAKLEDSAVYLCASSLARTGSTDTQYFGPGTRLTVL.

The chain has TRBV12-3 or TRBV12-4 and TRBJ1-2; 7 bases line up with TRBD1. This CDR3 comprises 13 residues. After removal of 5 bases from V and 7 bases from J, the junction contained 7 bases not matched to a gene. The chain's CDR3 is CASSLQGLGGYTF. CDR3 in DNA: TGTGCCAGCAGTCTACAGGGGTTAGGTGGCTACACCTTC.

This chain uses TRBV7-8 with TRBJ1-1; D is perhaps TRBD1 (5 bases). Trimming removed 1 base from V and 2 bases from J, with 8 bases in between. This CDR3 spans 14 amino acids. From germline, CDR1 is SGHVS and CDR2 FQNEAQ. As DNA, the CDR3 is TGTGCCAGCAGCTTAGGACAGATTAACACTGAAGCTTTCTTT. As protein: CASSLGQINTEAFF.

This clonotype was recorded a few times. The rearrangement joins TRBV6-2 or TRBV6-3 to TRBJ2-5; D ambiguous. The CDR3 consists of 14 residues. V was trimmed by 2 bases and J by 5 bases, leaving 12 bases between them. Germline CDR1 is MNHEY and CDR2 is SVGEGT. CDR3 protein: CASSYDAIFETQYF. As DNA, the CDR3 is TGTGCCAGCAGTTACGACGCGATCTTCGAGACCCAGTACTTC.